The 14 T cell receptor beta chains listed next were all sequenced from one sample in a study of cytomegalovirus exposure and HLA in healthy donors. PCR used 60 Vbeta primers and 13 Jbeta primers. Sequenced by immunoSEQ multiplex PCR; TCRdb stores in-frame clones only, minus some. The sample holds around 130,000 clones, roughly 70% seen once. Sequencing was performed on PBMCs. These receptors originate from a man younger than 45 in good health and CMV-seronegative.

The chain carries TRBV19 and TRBJ1-1; 8 bases agree with TRBD1. Germline CDR1 LNHDA, CDR2 SQIVND (reference sequence). J was trimmed by 3 bases and V by 5 bases; bases with no gene match: 2. The CDR3 runs to 13 residues. CDR3: CASSEDRDTEAFF. In nucleotides, the CDR3 is TGTGCCAGTAGTGAGGACAGGGACACTGAAGCTTTCTTT.

This clone was observed a few times. The genes are TRBV7-3 and TRBJ2-1; TRBD2 aligns across 9 bases. Germline V CDR1 and CDR2: SGHTA, FQGTGA. V lost 2 bases to trimming and J lost 6 bases; unmatched junction nucleotides: 5. This CDR3 contains 15 residues. For the CDR3, the DNA is TGTGCCAGCAGCTTATCAGGCGGGAGGGCCAATGAGCAGTTCTTC. Residues: CASSLSGGRANEQFF.

The chain uses TRBV9 and TRBJ1-1; D is unresolved. Between the trimmed V and J ends, which lost 0 bases and 0 bases, there was a span of 6 bases. From germline, CDR1 is SGDLS and CDR2 YYNGEE. The CDR3 has 14 residues. This CDR3 reads CASSVGRLNTEAFF. The CDR3 nucleotides are TGTGCCAGCAGCGTAGGCAGGTTGAACACTGAAGCTTTCTTT.

V usage is TRBV4-3 and J usage is TRBJ1-1; D ambiguous. The length of the CDR3 is 17 residues. V lost 0 bases, J lost 4 bases, and 18 bases lay in between. Germline values: CDR1 LGHNA, CDR2 YSLEER. The CDR3 DNA sequence: TGCGCCAGCAGCCAAGATGTACCCCCCTTCCGGGGCACTGAAGCTTTCTTT. It is translated as CASSQDVPPFRGTEAFF.

The gene calls are TRBV4-2 and TRBJ2-2; maybe TRBD1 (6 bases). Between the trimmed V and J ends, which lost 0 bases and 4 bases, there was a span of 15 bases. The CDR3 is 17 residues long. The germline V gene has CDR1 LGHNA and CDR2 YNFKEQ. The CDR3 is CASSQEWGQGLTGELFF. CDR3 bases: TGTGCCAGCAGCCAAGAATGGGGCCAGGGGCTCACCGGGGAGCTGTTTTTT.

The chain uses TRBV29-1 and TRBJ2-7; tentatively, D is TRBD2 (6 bases). The CDR3 length is 18 residues. V was pared by 7 bases and J by 12 bases, with 40 bases between. CDR1 SQVTM and CDR2 ANQGSEA come from the germline V gene. CDR3 residues: CSAQWGVGGCTNGKRLYF. The CDR3 DNA sequence: TGCAGCGCCCAATGGGGGGTCGGAGGGTGTACAAACGGAAAGCGTCTGTACTTC.

This clone was observed once. The chain has TRBV28 and TRBJ2-7; 9 bases fit TRBD1. V dropped 6 bases and J dropped 8; count of bases not matched to a gene: 14. This CDR3 has 15 amino acids. Per germline, CDR1 MDHEN and CDR2 SYDVKM. This CDR3 is CASSRTGVGDWKQYF. DNA for the CDR3: TGTGCCAGCAGCCGGACAGGGGTAGGGGATTGGAAGCAGTACTTC.

This clone has only a few counts. The rearrangement links TRBV4-2 to TRBJ2-2, with D possibly TRBD1 on 6 matching bases. The CDR3 is 15 residues long. CDR1 and CDR2 (germline): LGHNA, YNFKEQ. Trimming removed 2 bases from V and 1 base from J, with 8 bases in between. DNA for the CDR3: TGTGCCAGCAGCCAACCACAGGGGAACACCGGGGAGCTGTTTTTT. It codes for CASSQPQGNTGELFF.

J is TRBJ2-1 and V is TRBV30, with D tentatively TRBD2 (6 bases). With 2 bases removed from V and 8 bases from J, the gap between germline ends came to 16 bases. CDR3 size: 14 residues. Germline loops: CDR1 GTSNPN, CDR2 SVGIG (reference sequence). The CDR3 here is CAWSKLAHRDEQFF. For the CDR3, the DNA is TGTGCCTGGAGTAAACTAGCTCACCGGGATGAGCAGTTCTTC.

The genes are TRBV4-1 and TRBJ2-3; D may be TRBD1 (5 bases). Germline-derived CDR1 and CDR2 are MGHRA and YSYEKL. Trimming left V 0 bases short and J 4 bases short, with 17 bases between. The CDR3 is 17 residues long. The DNA of the CDR3 is TGCGCCAGCAGCCAAGAAGTCCGCAGGGTCCTCCCAGATACGCAGTATTTT. It specifies CASSQEVRRVLPDTQYF.

The rearrangement links TRBV28 to TRBJ1-4, with TRBD1 as a possible D gene (6 bases). The CDR3 spans 13 residues. Deletions cut 6 bases from V and 7 bases from J, with 12 bases between. Germline V lookup: CDR1 MDHEN, CDR2 SYDVKM. The CDR3 bases are TGTGCCAGCAGCCACAGGGCAGCTGAAAAACTGTTTTTT. It is translated as CASSHRAAEKLFF.

The V call is TRBV5-1, the J call TRBJ2-1; 8 nucleotides agree with TRBD2. The CDR3 runs 15 residues. Germline V gene data show CDR1 as SGHRS and CDR2 as YFSETQ. The V segment lost 7 bases and the J segment 5 bases; nucleotides outside the gene matches: 11. The CDR3 sequence: CASAKELAANNEQFF. In nucleotides, the CDR3 is TGCGCCAGCGCCAAAGAACTAGCGGCGAACAATGAGCAGTTCTTC.

The rearrangement uses TRBV6-6 and TRBJ2-7, with TRBD1 identical over 7 bases. V shed 3 bases, J shed 2 bases, and the junction held 7 bases outside the gene matches. The CDR3 consists of 15 residues. Germline V lookup: CDR1 MNHNY, CDR2 SVGAGI (reference sequence). The CDR3 DNA is TGTGCCAGCAGTTATTTGTTACAGGGGACCTACGAGCAGTACTTC. Translation: CASSYLLQGTYEQYF.

This clone appeared once. This chain's CDR3 is CASSSQGQETQYF. The CDR3 coding sequence is TGTGCCAGCAGCTCACAGGGCCAAGAGACCCAGTACTTC. V and J are TRBV5-4 and TRBJ2-5; maybe TRBD1 (6 bases). This CDR3 is built from 13 residues. Trimming stripped 3 bases from V and 1 base from J, with 7 bases between. The V gene's germline CDR1 is SGHNT and CDR2 YYREEE (reference sequence).